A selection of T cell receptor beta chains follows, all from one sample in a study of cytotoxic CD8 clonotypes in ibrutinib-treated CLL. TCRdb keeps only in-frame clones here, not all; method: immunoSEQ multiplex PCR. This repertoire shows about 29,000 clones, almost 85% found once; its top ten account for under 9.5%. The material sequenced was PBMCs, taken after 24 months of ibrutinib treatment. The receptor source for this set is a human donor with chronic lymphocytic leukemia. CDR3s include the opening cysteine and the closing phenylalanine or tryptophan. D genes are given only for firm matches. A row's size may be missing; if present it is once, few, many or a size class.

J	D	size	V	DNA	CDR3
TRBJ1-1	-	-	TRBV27	TGTGCCAGCAGTTTGAACCCCCTCACTGAAGCTTTCTTT	CASSLNPLTEAFF
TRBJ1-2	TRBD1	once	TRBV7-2	TGTGCCAGCAGCCCTCGAGGGAGGGGGCAATATGGCTACACCTTC	CASSPRGRGQYGYTF
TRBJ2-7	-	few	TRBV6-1	TGTGCCAGCAGTCCACAGGGTGTAGGCTACGAGCAGTACTTC	CASSPQGVGYEQYF
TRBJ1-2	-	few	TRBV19	TGTGCCAGTAGCGCAGGACAGTTTAACTATGGCTACACCTTC	CASSAGQFNYGYTF
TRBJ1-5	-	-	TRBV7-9	TGTGCCAGCAGCGCACAGGAGAATCAGCCCCAGCATTTT	CASSAQENQPQHF
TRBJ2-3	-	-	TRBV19	TGTGCCAGTAGTATTGGACAGAACACAGATACGCAGTATTTT	CASSIGQNTDTQYF
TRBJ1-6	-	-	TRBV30	TGTGCCTGGTCCGGGACACGGGATTCACCCCTCCACTTT	CAWSGTRDSPLHF
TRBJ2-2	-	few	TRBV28	TGTGCCAGCAGTTTAGCGGGGCCAAACACCGGGGAGCTGTTTTTT	CASSLAGPNTGELFF
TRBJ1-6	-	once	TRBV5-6	TGTGCCAGCAGCTTGCTTTACTTGGATTCACCCCTCCACTTT	CASSLLYLDSPLHF
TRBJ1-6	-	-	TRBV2	TGTGCCAGAGAAACAGGCCTAGGGCCCCTCCACTTT	CARETGLGPLHF
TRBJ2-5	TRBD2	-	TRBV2	TGTGCCAGCAGTGCTTTGCGGGGGGGCCAAGAGACCCAGTACTTC	CASSALRGGQETQYF
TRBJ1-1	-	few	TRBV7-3	TGTGCCAGCAGCTTAACGTCCATTCCTAACACTGAAGCTTTCTTT	CASSLTSIPNTEAFF
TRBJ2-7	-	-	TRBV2	TGTGCCAGCACGTCAGGGTTTTTATTTTACGAGCAGTACTTC	CASTSGFLFYEQYF
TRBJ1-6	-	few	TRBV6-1	TGTGCCAGCAAGGGAAAACGTTCACCCCTCCACTTT	CASKGKRSPLHF
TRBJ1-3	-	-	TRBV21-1	TGTGCCAGCAGCAAAGACGGGGACAGCTCTGGAAACACCATATATTTT	CASSKDGDSSGNTIYF
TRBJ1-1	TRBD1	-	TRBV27	TGTGCCAGCAGTTTGACCGGGACAGCCCTTGATTTTTTCTTT	CASSLTGTALDFFF
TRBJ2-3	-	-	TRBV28	TGTGCCAGCAGTCGACGCCGGGGCACAGATACGCAGTATTTT	CASSRRRGTDTQYF
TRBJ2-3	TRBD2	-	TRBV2	TGTGCCAGCAGGCGGACTAGCGGTGCAGATACGCAGTATTTT	CASRRTSGADTQYF
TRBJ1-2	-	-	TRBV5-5	TGTGCCAGCAGCTTGGTCTGGGACTTAGGGAGCTATGGCTACACCTTC	CASSLVWDLGSYGYTF
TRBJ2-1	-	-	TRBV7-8	TGTGCCAGCAGCTTAGGCGTCAATGAGCAGTTCTTC	CASSLGVNEQFF
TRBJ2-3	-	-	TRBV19	TGTGCCAGTAGACAGGGATTGAATCAGTGGGATACGCAGTATTTT	CASRQGLNQWDTQYF
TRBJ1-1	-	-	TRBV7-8	TGTGCCAGCAGTAAAAAGAACAGGGATGATGCTGAAGCTTTCTTT	CASSKKNRDDAEAFF
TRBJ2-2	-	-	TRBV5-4	TGTGCCAGCAGCTCCTATGTTGGTCGGGGGGAGCTGTTTTTT	CASSSYVGRGELFF
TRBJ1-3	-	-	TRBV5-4	TGTGCCAGCAGCATTACCGGAGGCCCCGAGAGAAACACCATATATTTT	CASSITGGPERNTIYF
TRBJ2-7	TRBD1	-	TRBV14	TGTGCCAGCAGCTTAGGGGACAGGGTCCTCGGAGAGCAGTACTTC	CASSLGDRVLGEQYF
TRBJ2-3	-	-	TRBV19	TGTGCCAGTAGTATCTTGGAGGGGGGAGGCACAGATACGCAGTATTTT	CASSILEGGGTDTQYF
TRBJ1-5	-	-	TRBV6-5	TGTGCCAGCAGTTTAGAGGGGGGCAATCAGCCCCAGCATTTT	CASSLEGGNQPQHF
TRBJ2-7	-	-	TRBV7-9	TGTGCCAGCAGCTTATTGGGGGACGAGCAGTACTTC	CASSLLGDEQYF
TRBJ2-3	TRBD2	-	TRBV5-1	TGCGCCAGCAGCTTGGTTCGGGGGGGAGCTAGCACAGATACGCAGTATTTT	CASSLVRGGASTDTQYF
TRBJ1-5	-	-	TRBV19	TGTGCCAGTAGTATAGGGGGGGCTCCGGGAGGCAATCAGCCCCAGCATTTT	CASSIGGAPGGNQPQHF
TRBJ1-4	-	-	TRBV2	TGTGCCAGCAGTTTATTCAGAAATGAAAAACTGTTTTTT	CASSLFRNEKLFF
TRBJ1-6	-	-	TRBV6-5	TGTGCCAGCAGTTACTTTTATTTTAGGGGACCCCTCCACTTT	CASSYFYFRGPLHF
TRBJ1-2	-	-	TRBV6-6	TGTGCCAGCAGTTACGGGACGGATGGCTACACCTTC	CASSYGTDGYTF
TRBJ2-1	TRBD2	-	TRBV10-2	TGCGCCAGCAGTGGGGAGGGAAGATACAATGAGCAGTTCTTC	CASSGEGRYNEQFF
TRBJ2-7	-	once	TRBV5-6	TGTGCCAGCAGCTTTATCGGGCCGACCTACGAGCAGTACTTC	CASSFIGPTYEQYF
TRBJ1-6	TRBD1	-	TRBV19	TGTGCCAGTAGTGGCGGACAGGGGGAGTCACCCCTCCACTTT	CASSGGQGESPLHF
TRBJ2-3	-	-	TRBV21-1	TGTGCCAGCAGCAAAGCGCGATGGCAGGGGATCCCCTATAGCACAGATACGCAGTATTTT	CASSKARWQGIPYSTDTQYF
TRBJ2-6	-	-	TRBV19	TGTGCCAGTAGTATGAGGAGGGCGGCTGGGGCCAACGTCCTGACTTTC	CASSMRRAAGANVLTF
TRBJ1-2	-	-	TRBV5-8	TGTGCCAGCAGCTTCCCAGGGGTAAACTATGGCTACACCTTC	CASSFPGVNYGYTF
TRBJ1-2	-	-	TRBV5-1	TGCGCCAGCAGCTTGGGCTTAGGAAACTATGGCTACACCTTC	CASSLGLGNYGYTF
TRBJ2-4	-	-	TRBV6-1	TGTGCCAGCAGTGCCCCATTTATATACATTCAGTACTTC	CASSAPFIYIQYF
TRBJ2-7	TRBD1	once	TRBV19	TGTGCCAGTAGTATAGAAAGGGGGACAGTCCCTTCCTACGAGCAGTACTTC	CASSIERGTVPSYEQYF
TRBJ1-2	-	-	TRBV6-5	TGTGCCAGCGGGGCAGGGGACTATGGCTACACCTTC	CASGAGDYGYTF
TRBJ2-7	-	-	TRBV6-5	TGTGCCAGCAGCCCCCGACGCACGAGCTCCTACGAGCAGTACTTC	CASSPRRTSSYEQYF
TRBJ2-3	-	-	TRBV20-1	TGCAGTGCTAGAGTTACCAAGCAGTATTTT	CSARVTKQYF
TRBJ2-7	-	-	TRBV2	TGTGCCAGCAGTGAAGCGCTCGGGGGCCGGGGCGAGCAGTACTTC	CASSEALGGRGEQYF
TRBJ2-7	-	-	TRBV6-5	TGTGCCAGCAGTGACTCGGTCTTATCCTACGAGCAGTACTTC	CASSDSVLSYEQYF
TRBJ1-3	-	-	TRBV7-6	TGTGCCAGCAGCTTGGGAGTGAGCCGCTCTGGAAACACCATATATTTT	CASSLGVSRSGNTIYF
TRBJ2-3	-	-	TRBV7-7	TGTGCTAGCAGCCTCGACAGAAACACAGATACGCAGTATTTT	CASSLDRNTDTQYF
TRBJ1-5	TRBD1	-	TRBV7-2	TGTGCCAGCAGCTTAGCGCAGGGGGATCAGCCCCAGCATTTT	CASSLAQGDQPQHF
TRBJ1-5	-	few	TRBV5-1	TGCGCCAGCAGCTTGGAGGGGAACGGGACCAATCAGCCCCAGCATTTT	CASSLEGNGTNQPQHF
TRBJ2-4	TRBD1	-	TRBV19	TGTGCCAGTAGTGCACAGGGGGCCAAAAACATTCAGTACTTC	CASSAQGAKNIQYF
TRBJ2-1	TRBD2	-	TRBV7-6	TGTGCCAATATGGGGCTAGCGGGAGGGGGCAATGAGCAGTTCTTC	CANMGLAGGGNEQFF
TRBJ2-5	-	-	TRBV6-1	TGTGCCAGCAGTGAAGTTTGGACAAGTCAAGAGACCCAGTACTTC	CASSEVWTSQETQYF
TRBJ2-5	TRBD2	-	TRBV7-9	TGTGCCAGCAGTTCCAGCGGGGGGTTCCAAGAGACCCAGTACTTC	CASSSSGGFQETQYF
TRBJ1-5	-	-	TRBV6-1	TGTGCCAGCAGTGAGGACGGGACGGGTCCTCAGCCCCAGCATTTT	CASSEDGTGPQPQHF
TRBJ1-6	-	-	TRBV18	TGTGCCAGCTCACCGGGCGCAGGGTTGTTGAATTCACCCCTCCACTTT	CASSPGAGLLNSPLHF
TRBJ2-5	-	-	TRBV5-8	TGTGCCAGCAGCTTGGGGGGGGACTTCCAAGAGACCCAGTACTTC	CASSLGGDFQETQYF